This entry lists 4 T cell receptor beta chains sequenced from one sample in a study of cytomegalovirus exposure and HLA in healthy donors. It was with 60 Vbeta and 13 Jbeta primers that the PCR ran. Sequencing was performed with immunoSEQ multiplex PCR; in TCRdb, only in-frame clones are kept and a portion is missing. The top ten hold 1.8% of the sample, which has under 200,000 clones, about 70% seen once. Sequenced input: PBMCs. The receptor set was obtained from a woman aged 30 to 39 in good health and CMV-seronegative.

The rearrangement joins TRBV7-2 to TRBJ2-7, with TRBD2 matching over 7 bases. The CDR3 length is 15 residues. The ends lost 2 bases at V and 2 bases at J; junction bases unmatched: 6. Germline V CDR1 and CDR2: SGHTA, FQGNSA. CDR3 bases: TGTGCCAGCAGCTTAAGGTGGGGGGGGGCCTACGAGCAGTACTTC. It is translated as CASSLRWGGAYEQYF.

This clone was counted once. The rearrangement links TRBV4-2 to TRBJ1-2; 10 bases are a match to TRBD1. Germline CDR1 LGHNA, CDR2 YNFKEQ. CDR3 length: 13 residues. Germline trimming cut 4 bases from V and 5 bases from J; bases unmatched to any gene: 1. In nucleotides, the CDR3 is TGTGCCAGCAGCCTGGGACAGGGGTATGGCTACACCTTC. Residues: CASSLGQGYGYTF.

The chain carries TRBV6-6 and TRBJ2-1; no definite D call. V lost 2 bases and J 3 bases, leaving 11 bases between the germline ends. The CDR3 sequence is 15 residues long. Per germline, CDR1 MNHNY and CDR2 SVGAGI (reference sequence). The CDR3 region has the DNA TGTGCCAGCAGTTACAGAAGCGTGGGCTACAATGAGCAGTTCTTC. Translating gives CASSYRSVGYNEQFF.

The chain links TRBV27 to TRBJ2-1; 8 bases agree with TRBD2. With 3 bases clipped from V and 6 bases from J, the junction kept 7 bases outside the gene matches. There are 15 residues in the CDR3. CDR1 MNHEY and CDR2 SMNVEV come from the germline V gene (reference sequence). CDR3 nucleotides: TGTGCCAGCAGTTTCCTAGCGGGCCTCGCCAATGAGCAGTTCTTC. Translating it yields CASSFLAGLANEQFF.